The 13 T cell receptor beta chains given below trace back to one sample, sequenced in a study of chemoradiotherapy in HPV16-positive cancers. Generated by immunoSEQ multiplex PCR, the TCRdb table keeps only in-frame clones and is missing some. Among around 1,600 clones listed, approximately 86% were seen once. This specimen consisted of tumor tissue, obtained from a patient who underwent chemoradiotherapy. Every receptor here comes from a human donor with HPV-associated anogenital cancer.

The V gene is TRBV28, the J gene TRBJ1-5; unclear D gene. CDR1 is MDHEN, CDR2 SYDVKM, per germline. This CDR3 spans 15 amino acids. The V end lost 6 bases, the J end lost 4 bases, and 16 bases lay between the germline ends. CDR3 amino acids: CASSPLGLGNQPQHF. DNA for the CDR3: TGTGCCAGCAGCCCCCTTGGACTGGGGAATCAGCCCCAGCATTTT.

J is TRBJ2-5 and V is TRBV6-4; no clear D gene. CDR1 and CDR2 from the germline V gene are MRHNA and SNTAGT. The germline V and J ends were trimmed by 5 bases and 2 bases, with 12 bases remaining between them. The CDR3 spans 14 residues. CDR3: CASSPRGRQETQYF. Written as DNA, the CDR3 is TGTGCCAGCAGTCCCCGCGGCAGGCAAGAGACCCAGTACTTC.

The CDR3 loop reads CASSLGLAVKETQYF. CDR3 in DNA: TGTGCCAGCAGCCTGGGACTAGCGGTAAAAGAGACCCAGTACTTC. The chain joins TRBV5-6 to TRBJ2-5, with TRBD2 matching 11 bases. CDR1 and CDR2 from the germline V gene are SGHDT and YYEEEE. Germline trimming cut 4 bases from V and 3 bases from J; bases unmatched to any gene: 5. The CDR3 is 15 amino acids.

This chain joins TRBV29-1 and TRBJ1-1; D is possibly TRBD1 (6 bases). The CDR3 consists of 14 residues. Germline V gene lookup returns CDR1 SQVTM and CDR2 ANQGSEA. V was cut by 2 bases and J by 11 bases, with 21 bases left in between. DNA for the CDR3: TGCAGCGTTGAATCGCCGACAGGCACGAGGTCGGCTTTCTTT. Its protein product is CSVESPTGTRSAFF.

The V and J genes are TRBV7-2 and TRBJ2-2, with a tentative D call TRBD1 (5 bases). Germline-derived CDR1 and CDR2 are SGHTA and FQGNSA. The V gene lost 3 bases and the J gene lost 1 base, with 9 bases spanning the gap. CDR3 length: 15 amino acids. CDR3 sequence (DNA): TGTGCCAGCAGCTTGGACCAGGGGAACACCGGGGAGCTGTTTTTT. It codes for CASSLDQGNTGELFF.

The gene calls are TRBV6-5 and TRBJ1-6, with TRBD1 as a possible D gene (5 bases). V shed 2 bases and J shed 7 bases, with 15 bases lying between them. The CDR3 runs to 16 residues. The V gene's germline CDR1 is MNHEY and CDR2 SVGAGI. In DNA, the CDR3 is TGTGCCAGCAGTTACGGGGCCCGTCGAAGAAATTCACCCCTCCACTTT. Translated, it gives CASSYGARRRNSPLHF.

DNA of the CDR3: TGTGCCAGCAGTGAAGCGGGGAAGAACACTGAAGCTTTCTTT. Protein sequence: CASSEAGKNTEAFF. The J gene is TRBJ1-1, the V gene TRBV6-1; D unclear. The CDR3 totals 14 residues. Trimming pared 0 bases from V and 1 base from J, leaving 6 bases between. In germline, CDR1 is MNHNS, CDR2 SASEGT.

The chain carries TRBV5-4 and TRBJ1-4; no reliable D call. Germline values: CDR1 SGHNT, CDR2 YYREEE (reference sequence). Trimming took 0 bases from V and 6 from J, leaving 6 bases between them. The CDR3 is made up of 13 amino acids. The CDR3 nucleotides read TGTGCCAGCAGCTTGGGTTTAGATGAAAAACTGTTTTTT. Translation: CASSLGLDEKLFF. The full variable domain, with the rest looked up from reference TRBV5-4 and TRBJ1-4, is ETGVTQSPTHLIKTRGQQVTLRCSSQSGHNTVSWYQQALGQGPQFIFQYYREEENGRGNFPPRFSGLQFPNYSSELNVNALELDDSALYLCASSLGLDEKLFFGSGTQLSVL.

The chain links TRBV10-3 to TRBJ2-3; TRBD2 agrees at 7 bases. Trimming removed 4 bases from V and 4 bases from J; junction bases left unmatched: 8. The CDR3 extends over 15 amino acids. CDR1 and CDR2 (germline): ENHRY, SYGVKD. The chain's CDR3 is CAISAGTGLSDTQYF. CDR3 nucleotides: TGTGCCATCAGTGCTGGGACGGGACTATCAGATACGCAGTATTTT.

This chain joins TRBV7-2 and TRBJ1-1, with D uncertain. Germline V gives CDR1 SGHTA, CDR2 FQGNSA. The CDR3 totals 15 residues. Trimming took 1 base from V and 2 from J, leaving 11 bases between them. The CDR3 DNA follows: TGTGCCAGCAGCTTAGATAGTCAAGGCAACACTGAAGCTTTCTTT. The encoded protein is CASSLDSQGNTEAFF.

CDR3 DNA sequence: TGTGCCAGCAGACAGGGGCTTTCTGGAAACACCATATATTTT. It translates to CASRQGLSGNTIYF. The genes are TRBV19 and TRBJ1-3; the match to TRBD1 covers 8 bases. The CDR3 length is 14 residues. Germline V gene sequence: CDR1 LNHDA, CDR2 SQIVND (reference sequence). Losses at the gene ends were 9 bases for V and 1 base for J; bases not matched to a gene: 5. Using reference TRBV19 and TRBJ1-3 for the parts outside the CDR3, the full variable domain is DGGITQSPKYLFRKEGQNVTLSCEQNLNHDAMYWYRQDPGQGLRLIYYSQIVNDFQKGDIAEGYSVSREKKESFPLTVTSAQKNPTAFYLCASRQGLSGNTIYFGEGSWLTVV.

The chain carries TRBV28 and TRBJ1-2; D perhaps matches TRBD1 (5 bases). Trimming pared 7 bases from V and 0 bases from J, leaving 9 bases between. Germline V gene data show CDR1 as MDHEN and CDR2 as SYDVKM. This CDR3 is built from 13 residues. The CDR3: CASTGGANYGYTF. In nucleotides, the CDR3 is TGTGCCAGCACTGGGGGGGCTAACTATGGCTACACCTTC.

The chain has TRBV4-3 and TRBJ1-4, with 10 bases aligning to TRBD1. CDR3 size: 16 residues. In germline, CDR1 is LGHNA, CDR2 YSLEER. Germline trimming cut 3 bases from V and 6 bases from J; bases unmatched to any gene: 7. The CDR3 region has the DNA TGCGCCAGCAGCCACGATCATGGGACAGGGGATGAAAAACTGTTTTTT. This gives the protein CASSHDHGTGDEKLFF.